These 24 T cell receptor beta chains originate from one sample sequenced in a study of cytomegalovirus exposure and HLA in healthy donors. The PCR had 60 Vbeta and 13 Jbeta primers. TCRdb's table, derived via immunoSEQ multiplex PCR, lists solely in-frame clones and lacks some. The sample shows 100,000 to 150,000 clones, roughly 17% of them seen only once. Specimen: PBMCs. All receptors derive from a female donor in good health and CMV-seropositive.

This clone was observed a handful of times. The V and J genes are TRBV5-4 and TRBJ1-6; D is perhaps TRBD1 (6 bases). The CDR3 is 15 amino acids. Germline V lookup: CDR1 SGHNT, CDR2 YYREEE (reference sequence). V was cut by 0 bases and J by 7 bases, with 11 bases left in between. CDR3 loop: CASSLVQGKNSPLHF. As DNA, the CDR3 is TGTGCCAGCAGCTTGGTACAGGGTAAAAATTCACCCCTCCACTTT.

V is TRBV9 and J is TRBJ2-1; TRBD2 matches at 10 bases. V gave up 0 bases and J gave up 9 bases; unmatched junction bases: 12. Germline V gene sequence: CDR1 SGDLS, CDR2 YYNGEE. This CDR3 contains 17 residues. The CDR3 nucleotides read TGTGCCAGCAGCGTAGTGCCTAGCGGGGGTCTTGGCGGTGAGCAGTTCTTC. This encodes CASSVVPSGGLGGEQFF.

This sequence joins TRBV9 and TRBJ1-4, with D possibly matching TRBD1 (6 bases). Germline loops: CDR1 SGDLS, CDR2 YYNGEE. The V and J ends lost 4 bases and 3 bases respectively, with 13 bases between them. The CDR3 length is 15 residues. CDR3 nucleotide sequence: TGTGCCAGCAGCTGGACAGAAGGGTCTAATGAAAAACTGTTTTTT. This encodes CASSWTEGSNEKLFF.

This clone was seen more than once but under ten times. The chain combines TRBV5-1 with TRBJ1-1; D perhaps matches TRBD1 (5 bases). V lost 4 bases and J lost 0, with 13 bases in between. From germline, CDR1 is SGHRS and CDR2 YFSETQ. The CDR3 extends over 15 amino acids. CDR3 nucleotides: TGCGCCAGCAGCCTGGACGGGGGGTTGAACACTGAAGCTTTCTTT. Its protein product is CASSLDGGLNTEAFF.

This clone was counted between two and nine times. This CDR3 reads CASSQAAGVSDTQYF. CDR3 nucleotides: TGTGCCAGCAGCCAAGCGGCGGGGGTTTCGGATACGCAGTATTTT. This chain joins TRBV4-2 and TRBJ2-3, with 7 positions matching TRBD2. After removal of 1 base from V and 6 bases from J, the junction contained 7 bases not matched to a gene. Germline values: CDR1 LGHNA, CDR2 YNFKEQ. This CDR3 has 15 amino acids.

This clone has a handful of counts. V is TRBV2 and J is TRBJ2-5; perhaps TRBD1 as D (7 bases). V was clipped by 2 bases and J by 4 bases, with 14 bases between them. Germline V gene data show CDR1 as SNHLY and CDR2 as FYNNEI. The CDR3 runs 15 residues. The CDR3 reads CASSEFGQGGETQYF. The CDR3 coding sequence is TGTGCCAGCAGTGAATTCGGCCAGGGGGGAGAGACCCAGTACTTC. The entire variable domain, with the rest obtained from reference TRBV2 and TRBJ2-5, is as follows: EPEVTQTPSHQVTQMGQEVILRCVPISNHLYFYWYRQILGQKVEFLVSFYNNEISEKSEIFDDQFSVERPDGSNFTLKIRSTKLEDSAMYFCASSEFGQGGETQYFGPGTRLLVL.

CDR3 DNA sequence: TGTGCCAGCAGTTTATGGTCAGGGATCGAAGGTTTGTGGGACTATGGCTACACCTTC. Protein product: CASSLWSGIEGLWDYGYTF. V is TRBV28 and J is TRBJ1-2, with a tentative D call TRBD1 (5 bases). Per germline, CDR1 MDHEN and CDR2 SYDVKM. The V end lost 0 bases, the J end lost 3 bases, and 23 bases lay between the germline ends. CDR3 length equals 19 residues.

This clone came up a few times. The chain employs TRBV2 and TRBJ2-7; TRBD1 matches 8 bases. The CDR3 totals 15 residues. V lost 7 bases to trimming and J lost 3 bases; unmatched junction nucleotides: 11. CDR1 is SNHLY, CDR2 FYNNEI, per germline. In DNA form, the CDR3 reads TGTGCCAGCAATGAGGACAGGGAGGTTATCTACGAGCAGTACTTC. Protein sequence: CASNEDREVIYEQYF.

This clone was found a few times. The chain employs TRBV10-3 and TRBJ2-3, with 7 bases aligning to TRBD2. CDR1 is ENHRY, CDR2 SYGVKD, per germline. Trimming cost V 8 bases and J 0 bases; bases outside gene matches: 5. The CDR3 is made up of 14 amino acids. CDR3 protein: CAISAGPSTDTQYF. DNA for the CDR3: TGTGCCATCTCAGCGGGGCCTAGCACAGATACGCAGTATTTT.

This clone was detected a few times. The genes are TRBV9 and TRBJ2-7; D not resolved. There are 12 residues in the CDR3. Germline V gene lookup returns CDR1 SGDLS and CDR2 YYNGEE. The V end was cut by 4 bases, the J end by 7 bases, with 12 bases between. CDR3 loop: CASSPGLMEQYF. The CDR3 DNA follows: TGTGCCAGCAGCCCTGGGCTTATGGAGCAGTACTTC.

V usage is TRBV2 and J usage is TRBJ1-1, with D possibly being TRBD1 (6 bases). Trimming removed 5 bases at V and 0 bases at J, with 10 bases between. The CDR3 loop spans 14 amino acids. Germline V gene lookup returns CDR1 SNHLY and CDR2 FYNNEI. In nucleotides, the CDR3 is TGTGCCAGCAGTTCGGGACACATGAACACTGAAGCTTTCTTT. Protein product: CASSSGHMNTEAFF.

This clone was counted only a few times. V is TRBV11-2 and J is TRBJ2-7; weak D call: TRBD2 (6 bases). V was clipped by 6 bases and J by 4 bases, with 19 bases between them. The CDR3 is made up of 15 amino acids. The germline CDR1 and CDR2 sequences are SGHAT and FQNNGV. The CDR3 bases are TGTGCCAGCAGGTCCGTCGGGAGTACTGTATACGAGCAGTACTTC. It codes for CASRSVGSTVYEQYF.

The chain has TRBV6-5 and TRBJ2-1, with 10 nucleotides matching TRBD2. Germline V lookup: CDR1 MNHEY, CDR2 SVGAGI. The CDR3 is 15 residues long. V lost 5 bases and J lost 6; bases outside the gene matches: 7. For the CDR3, the DNA is TGTGCCAGCAGTCCGAGCGGGAGGGCCCGCAATGAGCAGTTCTTC. It translates to CASSPSGRARNEQFF.

V usage is TRBV5-5 and J usage is TRBJ1-5; maybe TRBD1 (5 bases). Trimming took 0 bases from V and 0 from J, leaving 19 bases between them. Germline V CDR1 and CDR2: SGHKS, YYEKEE (reference sequence). The CDR3 is 19 amino acids. The CDR3 DNA is TGTGCCAGCAGCTTGGCTGACAGCTCTATGAGGTATAGCAATCAGCCCCAGCATTTT. This encodes CASSLADSSMRYSNQPQHF.

V usage is TRBV19 and J usage is TRBJ2-7, with TRBD2 matching over 12 bases. CDR1 LNHDA and CDR2 SQIVND come from the germline V gene (reference sequence). V lost 0 bases and J lost 2; bases outside the gene matches: 14. The CDR3 sequence is 20 residues long. The CDR3: CASSIDIRLAGGPPTYEQYF. The CDR3 coding sequence is TGTGCCAGTAGTATAGATATTAGGCTAGCGGGAGGGCCTCCGACCTACGAGCAGTACTTC. The full variable domain, in which reference TRBV19 and TRBJ2-7 provide the parts outside the CDR3, is DGGITQSPKYLFRKEGQNVTLSCEQNLNHDAMYWYRQDPGQGLRLIYYSQIVNDFQKGDIAEGYSVSREKKESFPLTVTSAQKNPTAFYLCASSIDIRLAGGPPTYEQYFGPGTRLTVT.

This chain connects TRBV5-6 to TRBJ2-3, with TRBD2 identical over 9 bases. V trimming: 4 bases; J trimming: 11 bases; junction bases outside the gene matches: 5. CDR3 length equals 12 residues. CDR1 is SGHDT and CDR2 is YYEEEE in the germline V gene. This chain's CDR3 is CASSAGGVWQYF. CDR3 sequence (DNA): TGTGCCAGCAGCGCGGGGGGGGTGTGGCAGTATTTT.

The chain employs TRBV2 and TRBJ1-1; 8 bases fit TRBD1. The CDR3 has 15 amino acids. CDR1 and CDR2 (germline): SNHLY, FYNNEI. V was pared by 6 bases and J by 0 bases, with 6 bases of the junction left unmatched. CDR3: CASRWDRPLNTEAFF. The DNA of the CDR3 is TGTGCCAGCAGATGGGACAGGCCATTGAACACTGAAGCTTTCTTT.

This chain links TRBV27 with TRBJ2-7; 7 bases agree with TRBD1. This CDR3 is 15 amino acids long. Germline CDR1 is MNHEY and CDR2 is SMNVEV (reference sequence). Germline trimming cut 6 bases from V and 3 bases from J; bases unmatched to any gene: 11. CDR3 in DNA: TGTGCCAGCAGCCCAAGCCGGGACAGACACTACGAGCAGTACTTC. Amino acids: CASSPSRDRHYEQYF.

In this sample, this clone turned up a few times. The chain links TRBV4-2 to TRBJ2-1; tentatively, D is TRBD1 (5 bases). The CDR3 runs 13 residues. The V end lost 0 bases, the J end lost 12 bases, and 12 bases lay between the germline ends. The germline V gene has CDR1 LGHNA and CDR2 YNFKEQ. This CDR3 reads CASSQESTVSQFF. In nucleotides, the CDR3 is TGTGCCAGCAGCCAAGAATCGACAGTATCGCAGTTCTTC.

This clone was counted between two and nine times. The J gene is TRBJ1-2, the V gene TRBV5-5, with 8 bases lining up with TRBD1. Germline V gene data show CDR1 as SGHKS and CDR2 as YYEKEE (reference sequence). The CDR3 runs to 15 residues. The trim removed 0 bases at V and 3 bases at J, leaving 4 bases unmatched. DNA for the CDR3: TGTGCCAGCAGCTTGGAGCGGACAGGGTACTATGGCTACACCTTC. Protein product: CASSLERTGYYGYTF. The full variable domain, with the rest looked up from reference TRBV5-5 and TRBJ1-2, is DAGVTQSPTHLIKTRGQQVTLRCSPISGHKSVSWYQQVLGQGPQFIFQYYEKEERGRGNFPDRFSARQFPNYSSELNVNALLLGDSALYLCASSLERTGYYGYTFGSGTRLTVV.

The CDR3 DNA is TGTGCCAGCAGCCCGGACAGGGGCTCCTACAATGAGCAGTTCTTC. Encoded protein: CASSPDRGSYNEQFF. J is TRBJ2-1 and V is TRBV7-9; TRBD1 matches at 9 bases. V was clipped by 5 bases and J by 0 bases; unmatched bases: 2. There are 15 residues in the CDR3. Germline CDR1 and CDR2: SEHNR and FQNEAQ (reference sequence).

This clone turned up a few times. This chain connects TRBV30 to TRBJ1-5; unclear D gene. Germline CDR1 and CDR2: GTSNPN and SVGIG (reference sequence). The CDR3 runs to 13 residues. The V end was cut by 2 bases, the J end by 7 bases, with 12 bases between. The CDR3 protein is CAWSLEIRQPQHF. The CDR3, as DNA: TGTGCCTGGAGTCTTGAGATACGGCAGCCCCAGCATTTT.

The rearrangement uses TRBV18 and TRBJ1-1; D is uncertain. Germline V gene sequence: CDR1 KGHSH, CDR2 LQKENI. V shed 3 bases and J shed 8 bases, with 19 bases lying between them. The CDR3 length is 15 residues. The CDR3 region is CASSPRIMGVIEAFF. The DNA for the CDR3 is TGTGCCAGCTCACCCCGCATCATGGGCGTGATCGAAGCTTTCTTT.

This clone was seen a few times. V gene TRBV5-1 combines with J gene TRBJ2-7, with TRBD1 matching 8 bases. CDR1 and CDR2 (germline): SGHRS, YFSETQ. Losses at the gene ends were 0 bases for V and 3 bases for J; bases not matched to a gene: 5. This CDR3 is 15 amino acids long. The CDR3 region has the DNA TGCGCCAGCAGCTTGGATGGACAGGGAGGCTACGAGCAGTACTTC. Residues: CASSLDGQGGYEQYF. Filled out from reference TRBV5-1 and TRBJ2-7, the complete variable domain reads KAGVTQTPRYLIKTRGQQVTLSCSPISGHRSVSWYQQTPGQGLQFLFEYFSETQRNKGNFPGRFSGRQFSNSRSEMNVSTLELGDSALYLCASSLDGQGGYEQYFGPGTRLTVT.